This entry describes one T cell receptor (beta chain). The junction had 2 bases not matched to a gene; V was cut back by 5 bases and J by 4 bases. The V gene's germline CDR1 is LNHDA and CDR2 SQIVND (reference sequence). The CDR3 spans 14 residues. Repertoires were generated with immunoSEQ multiplex PCR, while TCRdb's copy carries only in-frame clones and drops some. This sample carries approximately 82,000 clones, just over 90% of them seen once, and the ten largest clones take 0.27%. This entry comes from a study of technical replicates of blood from a few donors. The V call is TRBV19, the J call TRBJ2-1; TRBD1 matches 10 bases. This clonotype was sampled from a human donor in good health. Input material: T cells isolated from PBMCs. CDR3 nucleotides: TGTGCCAGTAGTCGGGACAGGGGATACAATGAGCAGTTCTTC. This translates into CASSRDRGYNEQFF.